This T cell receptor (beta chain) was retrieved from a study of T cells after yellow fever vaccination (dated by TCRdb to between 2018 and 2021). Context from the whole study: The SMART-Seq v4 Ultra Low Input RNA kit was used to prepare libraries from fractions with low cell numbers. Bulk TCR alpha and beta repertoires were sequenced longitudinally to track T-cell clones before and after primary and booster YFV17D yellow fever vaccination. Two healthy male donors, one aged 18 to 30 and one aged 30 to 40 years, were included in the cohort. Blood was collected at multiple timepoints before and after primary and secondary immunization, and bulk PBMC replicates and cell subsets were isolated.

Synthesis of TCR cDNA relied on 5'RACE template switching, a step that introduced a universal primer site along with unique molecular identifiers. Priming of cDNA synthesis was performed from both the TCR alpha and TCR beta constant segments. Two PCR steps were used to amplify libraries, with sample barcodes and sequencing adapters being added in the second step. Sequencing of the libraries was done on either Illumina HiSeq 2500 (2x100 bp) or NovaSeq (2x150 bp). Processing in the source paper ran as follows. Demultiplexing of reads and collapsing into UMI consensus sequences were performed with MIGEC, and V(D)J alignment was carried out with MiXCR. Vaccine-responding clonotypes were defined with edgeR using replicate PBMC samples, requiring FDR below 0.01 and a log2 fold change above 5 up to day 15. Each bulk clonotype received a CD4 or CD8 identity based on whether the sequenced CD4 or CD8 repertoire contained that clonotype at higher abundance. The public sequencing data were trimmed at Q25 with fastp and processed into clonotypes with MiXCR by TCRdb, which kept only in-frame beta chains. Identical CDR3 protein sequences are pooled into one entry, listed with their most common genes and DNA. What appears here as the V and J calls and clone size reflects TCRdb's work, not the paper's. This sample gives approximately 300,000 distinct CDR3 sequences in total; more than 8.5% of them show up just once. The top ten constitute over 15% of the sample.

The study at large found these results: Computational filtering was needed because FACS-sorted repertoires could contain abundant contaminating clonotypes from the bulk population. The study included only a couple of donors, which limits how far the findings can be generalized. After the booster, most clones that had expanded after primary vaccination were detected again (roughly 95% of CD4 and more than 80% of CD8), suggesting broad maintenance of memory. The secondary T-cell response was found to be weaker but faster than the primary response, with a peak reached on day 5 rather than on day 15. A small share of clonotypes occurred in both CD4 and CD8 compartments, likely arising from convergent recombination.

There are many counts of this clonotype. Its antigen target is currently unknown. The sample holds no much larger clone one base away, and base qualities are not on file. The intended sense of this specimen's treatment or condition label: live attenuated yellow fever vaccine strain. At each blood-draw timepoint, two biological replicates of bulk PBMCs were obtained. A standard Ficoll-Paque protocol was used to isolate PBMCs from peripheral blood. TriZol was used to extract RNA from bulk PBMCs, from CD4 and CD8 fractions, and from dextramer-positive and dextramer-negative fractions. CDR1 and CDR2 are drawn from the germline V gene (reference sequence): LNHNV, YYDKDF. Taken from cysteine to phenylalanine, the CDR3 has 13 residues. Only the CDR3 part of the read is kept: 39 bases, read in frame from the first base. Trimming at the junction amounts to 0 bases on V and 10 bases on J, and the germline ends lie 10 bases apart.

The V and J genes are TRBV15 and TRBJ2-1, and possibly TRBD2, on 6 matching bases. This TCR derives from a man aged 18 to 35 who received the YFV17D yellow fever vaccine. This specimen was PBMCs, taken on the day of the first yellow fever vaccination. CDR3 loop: CATSRELAPEQFF. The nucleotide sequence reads TGTGCCACCAGCAGAGAACTAGCACCCGAGCAGTTCTTC.